The 21 T cell receptor beta chains below all came from one sample that was sequenced in a study of T cells in Graves' hyperthyroidism and ophthalmopathy. The TCR beta CDR3 regions underwent amplification using RNA transcripts as the source. Carried out on the TCR CDR3, a first-round RT-PCR used the HTBI primer set. TCRdb reanalysed the multiplex PCR reads using MiXCR and keeps one entry per CDR3 protein. The sample lists approximately 600,000 distinct CDR3 sequences, about 15% occurring once. The sample was blood. Source of these receptors: a woman between 40 and 50 years old with Graves' ophthalmopathy.

The genes are TRBV20-1 and TRBJ2-4; D is possibly TRBD2 (6 bases). Trimming took off 1 base at V and 1 base at J, with 14 bases between the two ends. The germline gives CDR1 DFQATT, CDR2 SNEGSKA (reference sequence). This CDR3 region has 16 residues. CDR3 bases: TGCAGTGCTAGAGTGGAGGAGGGGTTTGCCAAAAACATTCAGTACTTC. Translating it yields CSARVEEGFAKNIQYF.

This clonotype was recorded a few times. This chain connects TRBV7-2 to TRBJ1-2, with a weak D call TRBD1 (5 bases). This CDR3 is 14 amino acids long. CDR1 is SGHTA and CDR2 is FQGNSA in the germline V gene. V gave up 0 bases and J gave up 4 bases, with 9 bases separating them. Written as DNA, the CDR3 is TGTGCCAGCAGCTTAGCGCACGGGGGCTATGGCTACACCTTC. Protein product: CASSLAHGGYGYTF.

This clonotype has a count of ten or more. The V and J genes are TRBV24-1 and TRBJ2-7; TRBD2 aligns across 10 bases. The CDR3 extends over 16 amino acids. J was trimmed by 5 bases and V by 4 bases; bases with no gene match: 10. Germline-derived CDR1 and CDR2 are KGHDR and SFDVKD. CDR3 sequence (DNA): TGTGCCACCAGTGACCCCTCTAGCGGGAGTCTCGACGAGCAGTACTTC. This translates into CATSDPSSGSLDEQYF.

The chain recombines TRBV7-3 with TRBJ2-2; D remains ambiguous. V was trimmed by 5 bases and J by 2 bases, leaving 9 bases between them. This CDR3 is built from 14 residues. Germline V gene sequence: CDR1 SGHTA, CDR2 FQGTGA. In nucleotides, the CDR3 is TGTGCCAGCAGCAACTACACTAACACCGGGGAGCTGTTTTTT. This sequence encodes CASSNYTNTGELFF. The complete variable domain, with remaining parts taken from reference TRBV7-3 and TRBJ2-2, reads GAGVSQTPSNKVTEKGKYVELRCDPISGHTALYWYRQSLGQGPEFLIYFQGTGAADDSGLPNDRFFAVRPEGSVSTLKIQRTERGDSAVYLCASSNYTNTGELFFGEGSRLTVL.

This clonotype was found many times. The chain employs TRBV28 and TRBJ2-7; D not certain. The CDR3 spans 13 residues. The V and J ends lost 6 bases and 0 bases respectively, with 9 bases between them. Germline assignment: CDR1 MDHEN and CDR2 SYDVKM. The CDR3 DNA sequence: TGTGCCAGCAGACAGCTCAGCTCCTACGAGCAGTACTTC. Translating gives CASRQLSSYEQYF.

This clonotype was seen repeatedly, ten times or more. The genes are TRBV7-2 and TRBJ2-7; no firm D call. The CDR3 has 15 residues. Germline values: CDR1 SGHTA, CDR2 FQGNSA. V was trimmed by 1 base and J by 2 bases, leaving 12 bases between them. The CDR3 coding sequence is TGTGCCAGCAGCTTAGAGCGCGGTCCTACCTACGAGCAGTACTTC. Amino acids: CASSLERGPTYEQYF.

At least ten counts were recorded for this clonotype. CDR3 sequence: CASSFGQGASYEQYF. The DNA of the CDR3 is TGTGCCAGCAGTTTTGGGCAGGGGGCCTCCTACGAGCAGTACTTC. The chain joins TRBV12-3 or TRBV12-4 to TRBJ2-7; TRBD1 agrees at 8 bases. There are 15 residues in the CDR3. J lost 0 bases, V lost 3 bases, and 4 bases had no gene match.

This clonotype was observed many times. This chain links TRBV6-5 with TRBJ2-7, with D possibly matching TRBD2 (10 bases). The CDR3 covers 17 residues. Germline V gene sequence: CDR1 MNHEY, CDR2 SVGAGI. The V end lost 2 bases, the J end lost 4 bases, and 21 bases lay between the germline ends. In DNA form, the CDR3 reads TGTGCCAGCAGTTACGGGACAGGGTTTAGCGGGAGGTACGAGCAGTACTTC. Its protein product is CASSYGTGFSGRYEQYF.

This clonotype was observed at least ten times. The chain links TRBV2 to TRBJ2-7; D is possibly TRBD2 (6 bases). In germline, CDR1 is SNHLY, CDR2 FYNNEI. The CDR3 is 14 residues long. Trimming cost V 6 bases and J 0 bases, with 12 bases left between them. CDR3 in amino acids: CASSREMSSYEQYF. The CDR3 region has the DNA TGTGCCAGCAGCCGGGAGATGAGCTCCTACGAGCAGTACTTC.

This clonotype was counted ten times or more. The V gene is TRBV12-3 or TRBV12-4, the J gene TRBJ2-2, with 13 bases fitting TRBD2. The CDR3 length is 16 residues. Trimming cost V 5 bases and J 7 bases; bases outside gene matches: 7. The CDR3 coding sequence is TGTGCCAGCAGTGCCGGACTAGCGGGAGATGTCGGGGAGCTGTTTTTT. The encoded protein is CASSAGLAGDVGELFF.

This clonotype was seen at least ten times. The chain recombines TRBV6-2 or TRBV6-3 with TRBJ2-5, with 8 bases fitting TRBD2. The ends lost 6 bases at V and 4 bases at J; junction bases unmatched: 7. CDR1 MNHEY and CDR2 SVGEGT come from the germline V gene. The CDR3 totals 14 residues. CDR3 in amino acids: CASRDLLAAETQYF. For the CDR3, the DNA is TGTGCCAGCAGGGATTTACTAGCGGCAGAGACCCAGTACTTC.

This clonotype showed up many times. This chain connects TRBV2 to TRBJ2-3; D unclear. Germline V gene sequence: CDR1 SNHLY, CDR2 FYNNEI. Trimming took off 4 bases at V and 5 bases at J, with 1 base between the two ends. CDR3 length: 10 amino acids. The CDR3 sequence: CASSVDTQYF. The CDR3 region has the DNA TGTGCCAGCAGTGTAGATACGCAGTATTTT.

This clonotype has ten or more counts. This rearrangement joins TRBV6-2 or TRBV6-3 to TRBJ1-2, with 7 bases fitting TRBD1. CDR3 size: 14 residues. Germline CDR1 MNHEY, CDR2 SVGEGT. The trim removed 1 base at V and 3 bases at J, leaving 2 bases unmatched. The CDR3 region has the DNA TGTGCCAGCAGTTACTTGCAGGGGGACTATGGCTACACCTTC. This sequence encodes CASSYLQGDYGYTF.

This clonotype has only a few counts. The CDR3 DNA reads TGTGCCAGCAGCCCCGCCGGTCAGACAGGGCCCGCTTCCTCTGGGGCCAACGTCCTGACTTTC. Translation: CASSPAGQTGPASSGANVLTF. V usage is TRBV7-7 and J usage is TRBJ2-6; 7 nucleotides align to TRBD1. From germline, CDR1 is SSHAT and CDR2 FNYEAQ (reference sequence). The CDR3 spans 21 residues. V was pared by 5 bases and J by 0 bases, with 19 bases of the junction left unmatched. The full variable domain, in which reference TRBV7-7 and TRBJ2-6 provide the parts outside the CDR3, is GAGVSQSPRYKVTKRGQDVTLRCDPISSHATLYWYQQALGQGPEFLTYFNYEAQPDKSGLPSDRFSAERPEGSISTLTIQRTEQRDSAMYRCASSPAGQTGPASSGANVLTFGAGSRLTVL.

The rearrangement links TRBV11-2 to TRBJ2-3; 14 nucleotides match TRBD2. Germline V gene lookup returns CDR1 SGHAT and CDR2 FQNNGV. CDR3 length equals 17 residues. J was trimmed by 6 bases and V by 5 bases; bases with no gene match: 10. CDR3 sequence reads: CASSGEGGLAGADTQYF. The CDR3 DNA is TGTGCCAGCAGCGGAGAAGGGGGACTAGCGGGAGCGGATACGCAGTATTTT.

The table lists this clonotype with many counts. The genes are TRBV28 and TRBJ2-5; D remains unclear. V lost 7 bases and J lost 1, with 10 bases in between. From germline, CDR1 is MDHEN and CDR2 SYDVKM. The CDR3 contains 13 residues. CDR3 region: CASTLSGQETQYF. As DNA, the CDR3 is TGTGCCAGCACCCTATCGGGCCAAGAGACCCAGTACTTC.

This clonotype was seen many times. V is TRBV27 and J is TRBJ2-2, with D uncertain. CDR1 is MNHEY, CDR2 SMNVEV, per germline (reference sequence). The CDR3 has 12 amino acids. The ends were cut back, 3 bases at V and 6 bases at J, with 5 bases in the middle. CDR3 DNA: TGTGCCAGCAGTTTCCGCTCCGGGGAGCTGTTTTTT. Encoded protein: CASSFRSGELFF.

Ten or more counts support this clonotype. The chain combines TRBV28 with TRBJ2-7, with a possible D match to TRBD1 (5 bases). The germline V and J ends were trimmed by 2 bases and 2 bases, with 10 bases remaining between them. CDR3 length: 14 residues. The germline CDR1 and CDR2 sequences are MDHEN and SYDVKM. This CDR3 is CASSLRGFPYEQYF. CDR3 coding DNA: TGTGCCAGCAGTTTAAGGGGCTTTCCCTACGAGCAGTACTTC.

This clonotype was observed many times. The chain employs TRBV29-1 and TRBJ2-5; D is unresolved. Trimming shortened V by 4 bases and J by 2 bases, and 14 bases separated the two germline ends. Per germline, CDR1 SQVTM and CDR2 ANQGSEA. CDR3 length: 14 residues. DNA of the CDR3: TGCAGCGTTGTTCCCGGATCCCCTCAAGAGACCCAGTACTTC. Amino acid sequence: CSVVPGSPQETQYF.

This clonotype was detected ten times or more. The V and J genes are TRBV19 and TRBJ2-7, with 10 bases matching TRBD1. Germline V gives CDR1 LNHDA, CDR2 SQIVND (reference sequence). V lost 5 bases, J lost 4 bases, and 8 bases stayed unmatched. The CDR3 is made up of 15 amino acids. CDR3 loop: CASSPGQGDLYEQYF. CDR3 nucleotide sequence: TGTGCCAGTAGTCCCGGACAGGGGGACCTATACGAGCAGTACTTC.

This clonotype appeared a few times. The chain joins TRBV5-6 to TRBJ2-2, with D unclear. This CDR3 comprises 14 residues. Germline lookup yields CDR1 SGHDT and CDR2 YYEEEE. Trimming shortened V by 2 bases and J by 8 bases, and 13 bases separated the two germline ends. CDR3 DNA: TGTGCCAGCAGCTTTTTCCAAGTCCGGGGGGAGCTGTTTTTT. It encodes CASSFFQVRGELFF.